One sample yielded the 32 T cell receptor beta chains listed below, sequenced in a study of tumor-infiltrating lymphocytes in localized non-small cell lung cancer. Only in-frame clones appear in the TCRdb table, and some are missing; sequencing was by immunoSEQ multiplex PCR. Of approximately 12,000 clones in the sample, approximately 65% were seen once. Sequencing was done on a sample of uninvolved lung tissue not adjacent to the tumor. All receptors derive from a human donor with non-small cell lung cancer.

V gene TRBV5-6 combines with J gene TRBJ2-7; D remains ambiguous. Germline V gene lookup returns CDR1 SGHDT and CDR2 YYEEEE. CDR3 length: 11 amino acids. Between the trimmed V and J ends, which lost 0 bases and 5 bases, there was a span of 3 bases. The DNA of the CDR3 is TGTGCCAGCAGCTTGGACCACGAGCAGTACTTC. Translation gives CASSLDHEQYF.

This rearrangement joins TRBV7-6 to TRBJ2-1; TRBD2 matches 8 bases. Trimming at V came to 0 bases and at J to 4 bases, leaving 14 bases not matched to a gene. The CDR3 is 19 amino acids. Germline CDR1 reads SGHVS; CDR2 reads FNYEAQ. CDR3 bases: TGTGCCAGCAGCTTAGCCCCGAGACAGCGGGGGCCCATGTACAATGAGCAGTTCTTC. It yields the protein CASSLAPRQRGPMYNEQFF.

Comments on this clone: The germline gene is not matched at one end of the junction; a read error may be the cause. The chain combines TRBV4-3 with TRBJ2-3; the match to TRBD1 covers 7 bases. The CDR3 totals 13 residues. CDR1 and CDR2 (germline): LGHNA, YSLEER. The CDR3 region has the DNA TGCGCCAGCAGCCATTCCGGGACAGCTACGCAGTATTTT. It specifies CASSHSGTATQYF.

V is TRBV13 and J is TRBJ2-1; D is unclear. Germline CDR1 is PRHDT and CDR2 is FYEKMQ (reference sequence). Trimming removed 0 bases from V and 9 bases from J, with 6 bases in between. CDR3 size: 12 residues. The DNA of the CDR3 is TGTGCCAGCAGCTTAGGGCCGGGTGAGCAGTTCTTC. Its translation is CASSLGPGEQFF.

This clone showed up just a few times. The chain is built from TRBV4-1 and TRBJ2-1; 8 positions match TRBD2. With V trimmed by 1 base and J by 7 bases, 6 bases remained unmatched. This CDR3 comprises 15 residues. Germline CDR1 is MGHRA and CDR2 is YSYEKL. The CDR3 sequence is CASSQVGLGRNEQFF. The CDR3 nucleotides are TGCGCCAGCAGCCAAGTGGGACTAGGACGGAATGAGCAGTTCTTC.

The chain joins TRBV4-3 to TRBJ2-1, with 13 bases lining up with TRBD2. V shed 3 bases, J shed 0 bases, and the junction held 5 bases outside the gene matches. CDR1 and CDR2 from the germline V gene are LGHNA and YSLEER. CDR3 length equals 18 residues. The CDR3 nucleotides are TGCGCCAGCAGCCAGACTAGCGGGGGGCTCCGCTCCTACAATGAGCAGTTCTTC. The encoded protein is CASSQTSGGLRSYNEQFF.

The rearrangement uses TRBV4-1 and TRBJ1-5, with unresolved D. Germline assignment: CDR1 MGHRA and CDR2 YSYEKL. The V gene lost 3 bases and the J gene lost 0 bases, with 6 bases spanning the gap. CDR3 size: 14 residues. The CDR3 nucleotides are TGCGCCAGCAGCCAGACCTTTAGCAATCAGCCCCAGCATTTT. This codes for CASSQTFSNQPQHF.

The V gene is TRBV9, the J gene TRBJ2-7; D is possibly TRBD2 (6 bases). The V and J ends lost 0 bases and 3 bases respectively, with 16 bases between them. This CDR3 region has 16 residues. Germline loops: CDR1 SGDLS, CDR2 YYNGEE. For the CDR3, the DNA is TGTGCCAGCAGCGTAGGGGCGGGACTGGACGGCTACGAGCAGTACTTC. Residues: CASSVGAGLDGYEQYF.

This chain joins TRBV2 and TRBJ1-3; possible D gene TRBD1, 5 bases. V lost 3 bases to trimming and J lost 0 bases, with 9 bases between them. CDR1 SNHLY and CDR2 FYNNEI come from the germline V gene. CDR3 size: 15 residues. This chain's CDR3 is CASSEGLNSGNTIYF. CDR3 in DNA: TGTGCCAGCAGTGAGGGGCTGAACTCTGGAAACACCATATATTTT.

CDR3 DNA: TGTGCCAGCAGTCCCCTGACAGGTCCGGGCACTGAAGCTTTCTTT. As protein: CASSPLTGPGTEAFF. The chain carries TRBV27 and TRBJ1-1; the D gene is possibly TRBD1 (6 bases). Germline V gene sequence: CDR1 MNHEY, CDR2 SMNVEV (reference sequence). This CDR3 has 15 amino acids. V was clipped by 5 bases and J by 4 bases, with 17 bases between them.

The CDR3 DNA is TGCGCCAGCAGTGAGTCGTCCAGGGGGCAGGCCTATGGCTACACCTTC. Amino acids: CASSESSRGQAYGYTF. The V and J genes are TRBV10-2 and TRBJ1-2; 8 bases agree with TRBD1. Germline assignment: CDR1 WSHSY and CDR2 SAAADI. The length of the CDR3 is 16 residues. V was pared by 0 bases and J by 4 bases, with 7 bases of the junction left unmatched.

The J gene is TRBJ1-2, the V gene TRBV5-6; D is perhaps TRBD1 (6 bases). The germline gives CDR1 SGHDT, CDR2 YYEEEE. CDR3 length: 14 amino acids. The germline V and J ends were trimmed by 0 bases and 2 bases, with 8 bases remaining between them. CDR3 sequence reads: CASSLAGQNYGYTF. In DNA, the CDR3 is TGTGCCAGCAGCTTGGCGGGACAAAACTATGGCTACACCTTC.

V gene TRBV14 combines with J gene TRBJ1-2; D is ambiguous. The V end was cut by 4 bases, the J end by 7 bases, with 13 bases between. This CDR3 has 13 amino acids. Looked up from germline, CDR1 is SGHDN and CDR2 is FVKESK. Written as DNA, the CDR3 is TGTGCCAGCAGCCCCCCGGGCCGAGGTGGCTACACCTTC. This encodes CASSPPGRGGYTF.

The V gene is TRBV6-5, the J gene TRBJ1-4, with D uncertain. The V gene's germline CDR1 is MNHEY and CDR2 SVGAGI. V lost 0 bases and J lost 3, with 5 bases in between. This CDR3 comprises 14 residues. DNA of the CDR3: TGTGCCAGCAGTTACTCGGCGGCTAATGAAAAACTGTTTTTT. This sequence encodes CASSYSAANEKLFF.

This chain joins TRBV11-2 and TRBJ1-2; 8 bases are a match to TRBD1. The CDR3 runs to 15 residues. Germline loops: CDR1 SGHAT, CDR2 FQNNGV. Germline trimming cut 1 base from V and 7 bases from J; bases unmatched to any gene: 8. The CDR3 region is CASSLGSGTGPGYTF. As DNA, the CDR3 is TGTGCCAGCAGCTTAGGTTCCGGGACAGGTCCTGGCTACACCTTC.

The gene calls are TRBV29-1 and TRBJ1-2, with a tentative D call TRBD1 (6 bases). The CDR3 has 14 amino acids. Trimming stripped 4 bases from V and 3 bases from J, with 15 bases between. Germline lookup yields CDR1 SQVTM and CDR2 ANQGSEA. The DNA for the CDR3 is TGCAGCGTTGTGGTCCCCGACAGGTACTATGGCTACACCTTC. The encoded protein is CSVVVPDRYYGYTF.

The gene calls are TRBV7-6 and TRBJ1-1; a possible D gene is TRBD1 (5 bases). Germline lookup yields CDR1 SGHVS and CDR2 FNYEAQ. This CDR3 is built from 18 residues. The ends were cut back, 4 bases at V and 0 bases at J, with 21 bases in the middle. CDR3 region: CASSSRGGGATMNTEAFF. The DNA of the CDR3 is TGTGCCAGCAGCTCCCGTGGTGGTGGGGCTACCATGAACACTGAAGCTTTCTTT.

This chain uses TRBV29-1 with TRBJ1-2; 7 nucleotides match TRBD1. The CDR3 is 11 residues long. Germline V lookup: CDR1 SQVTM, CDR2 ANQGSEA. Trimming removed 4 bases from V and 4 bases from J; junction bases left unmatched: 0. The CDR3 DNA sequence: TGCAGCGTTGGACAGGGCTATGGCTACACCTTC. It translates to CSVGQGYGYTF.

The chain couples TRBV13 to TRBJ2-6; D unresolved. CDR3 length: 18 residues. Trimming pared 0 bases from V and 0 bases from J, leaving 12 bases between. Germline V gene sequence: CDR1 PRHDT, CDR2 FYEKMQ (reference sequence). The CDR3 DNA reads TGTGCCAGCAGCTTAGGGGCAGGAATACCCTCTGGGGCCAACGTCCTGACTTTC. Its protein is CASSLGAGIPSGANVLTF.

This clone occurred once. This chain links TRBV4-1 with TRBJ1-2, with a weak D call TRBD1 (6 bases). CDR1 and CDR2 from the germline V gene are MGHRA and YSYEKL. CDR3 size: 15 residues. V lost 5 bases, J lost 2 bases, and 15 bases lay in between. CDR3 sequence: CASSSGDIWNYGYTF. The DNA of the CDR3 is TGCGCCAGCAGCTCCGGGGACATCTGGAACTATGGCTACACCTTC.

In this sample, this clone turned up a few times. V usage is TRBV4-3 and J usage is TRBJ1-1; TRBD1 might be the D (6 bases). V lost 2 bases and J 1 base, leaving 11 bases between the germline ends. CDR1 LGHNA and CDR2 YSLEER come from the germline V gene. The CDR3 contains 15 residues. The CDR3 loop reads CASSQPGDRNTEAFF. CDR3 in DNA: TGCGCCAGCAGCCAACCAGGGGATAGGAACACTGAAGCTTTCTTT.

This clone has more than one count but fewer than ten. Here the CDR3 reads CSVSGGAHEKLFF. CDR3 DNA: TGCAGCGTTTCAGGGGGCGCCCACGAAAAACTGTTTTTT. The genes are TRBV29-1 and TRBJ1-4, with TRBD1 identical over 8 bases. The CDR3 runs to 13 residues. Germline CDR1 SQVTM, CDR2 ANQGSEA. Trimming cost V 5 bases and J 8 bases; bases outside gene matches: 7. The complete variable domain, with remaining parts taken from reference TRBV29-1 and TRBJ1-4, reads SAVISQKPSRDICQRGTSLTIQCQVDSQVTMMFWYRQQPGQSLTLIATANQGSEATYESGFVIDKFPISRPNLTFSTLTVSNMSPEDSSIYLCSVSGGAHEKLFFGSGTQLSVL.

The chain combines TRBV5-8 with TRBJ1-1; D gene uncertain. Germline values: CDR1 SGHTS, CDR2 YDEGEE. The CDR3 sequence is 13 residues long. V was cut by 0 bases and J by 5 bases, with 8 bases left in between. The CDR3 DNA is TGTGCCAGCAGCTTGGTGGTTCAGACTGAAGCTTTCTTT. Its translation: CASSLVVQTEAFF.

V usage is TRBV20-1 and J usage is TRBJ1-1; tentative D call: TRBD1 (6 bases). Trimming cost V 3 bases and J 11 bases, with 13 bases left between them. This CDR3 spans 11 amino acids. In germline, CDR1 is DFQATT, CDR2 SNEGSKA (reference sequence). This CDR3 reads CSASGGRGAFF. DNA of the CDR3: TGCAGTGCTAGCGGGGGGCGCGGGGCTTTCTTT.

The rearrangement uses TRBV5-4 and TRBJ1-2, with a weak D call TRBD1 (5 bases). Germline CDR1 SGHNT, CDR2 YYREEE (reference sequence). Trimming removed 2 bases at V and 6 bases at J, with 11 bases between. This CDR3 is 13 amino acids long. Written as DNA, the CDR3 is TGTGCCAGCAGCTTCGGGGGTTGGAATGGCTACACCTTC. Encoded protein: CASSFGGWNGYTF.

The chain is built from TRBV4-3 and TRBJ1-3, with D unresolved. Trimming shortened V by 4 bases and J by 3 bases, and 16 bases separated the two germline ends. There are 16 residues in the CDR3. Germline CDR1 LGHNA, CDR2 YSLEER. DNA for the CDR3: TGCGCCAGCAGCCTCGCACCAACAGAGGGTGGAAACACCATATATTTT. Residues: CASSLAPTEGGNTIYF.

CDR3 protein: CASSQDGGNSPLHF. CDR3 nucleotides: TGCGCCAGCAGCCAAGATGGGGGAAATTCACCCCTCCACTTT. The chain links TRBV4-1 to TRBJ1-6, with D possibly being TRBD1 (5 bases). Trimming took off 0 bases at V and 7 bases at J, with 7 bases between the two ends. The CDR3 sequence is 14 residues long. CDR1 and CDR2 from the germline V gene are MGHRA and YSYEKL.

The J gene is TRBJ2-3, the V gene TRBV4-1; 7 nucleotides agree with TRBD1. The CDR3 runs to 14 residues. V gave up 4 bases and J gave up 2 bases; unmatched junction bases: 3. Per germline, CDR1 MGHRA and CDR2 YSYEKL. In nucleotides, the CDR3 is TGCGCCAGCAGCCGAGGGACAGCCACAGATACGCAGTATTTT. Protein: CASSRGTATDTQYF.

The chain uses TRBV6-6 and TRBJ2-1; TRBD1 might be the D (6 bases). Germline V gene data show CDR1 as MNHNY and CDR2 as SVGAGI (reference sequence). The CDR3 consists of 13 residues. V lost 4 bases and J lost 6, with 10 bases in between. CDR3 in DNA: TGTGCCAGCAGTTCGGACAGAGGCAATGAGCAGTTCTTC. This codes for CASSSDRGNEQFF.

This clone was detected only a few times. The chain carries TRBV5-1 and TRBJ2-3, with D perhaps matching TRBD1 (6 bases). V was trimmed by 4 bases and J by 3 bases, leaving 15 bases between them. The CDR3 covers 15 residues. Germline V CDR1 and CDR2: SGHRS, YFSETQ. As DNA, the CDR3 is TGCGCCAGCAGCACCTCAGGGGTTCGTACAGATACGCAGTATTTT. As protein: CASSTSGVRTDTQYF.

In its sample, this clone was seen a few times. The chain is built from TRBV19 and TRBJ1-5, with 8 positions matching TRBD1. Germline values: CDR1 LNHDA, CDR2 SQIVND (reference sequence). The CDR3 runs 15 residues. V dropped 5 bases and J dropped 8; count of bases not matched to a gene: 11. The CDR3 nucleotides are TGTGCCAGTAGTGCAGGGACAGGCGAGATCAAGCCCCAGCATTTT. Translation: CASSAGTGEIKPQHF.

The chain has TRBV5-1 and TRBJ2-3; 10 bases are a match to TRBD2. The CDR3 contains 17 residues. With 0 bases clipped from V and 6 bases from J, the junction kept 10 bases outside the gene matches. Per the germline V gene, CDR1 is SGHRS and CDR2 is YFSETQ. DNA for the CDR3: TGCGCCAGCAGCTTGGTACGGACTAGCGGCCCCCGGGATACGCAGTATTTT. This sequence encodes CASSLVRTSGPRDTQYF.